These T cell receptor beta chains were read from a single sample in a study of cytomegalovirus exposure and HLA in healthy donors. Repertoires were generated with immunoSEQ multiplex PCR, while TCRdb's copy carries only in-frame clones and drops some. In the table there are some 220,000 clones, approximately 82% of which are singletons. The sample comprised PBMCs. These receptors were taken from a woman aged 40 to 55 in good health and CMV-seronegative. The CDR3 runs from the conserved cysteine through the conserved F or W. A D gene is named only where the DNA matches it firmly. Size tells how often a clone was seen (once, few, many) or the class of an expanded clone, and some rows leave it out.

V	J	D	size	CDR3	DNA
TRBV4-1	TRBJ1-6	-	-	CASSQVRDSPLHF	TGCGCCAGCAGCCAGGTCCGGGATTCACCCCTCCACTTT
TRBV7-9	TRBJ1-2	-	-	CASSLFSGGPKAGDYGYTF	TGTGCCAGCAGCTTATTTTCTGGTGGACCCAAAGCGGGTGACTATGGCTACACCTTC
TRBV27	TRBJ1-5	-	-	CASSFVGNSQPQHF	TGTGCCAGCAGTTTCGTGGGTAACAGCCAGCCCCAGCATTTT
TRBV21-1	TRBJ1-1	-	-	CASSLRLTTGGGMNTEAFF	TGTGCCAGCAGCTTAAGGTTAACCACAGGGGGAGGTATGAACACTGAAGCTTTCTTT
TRBV7-2	TRBJ1-1	TRBD1	-	CASNPQGGPEAFF	TGTGCCAGCAATCCCCAGGGGGGCCCTGAAGCTTTCTTT
TRBV7-2	TRBJ2-6	-	-	CASSAVNSGANVLTF	TGTGCCAGCAGCGCGGTGAACTCTGGGGCCAACGTCCTGACTTTC
TRBV6-5	TRBJ1-2	-	once	CASSPGGINYGYTF	TGTGCCAGCTCCCCGGGGGGAATTAACTATGGCTACACCTTC
TRBV5-5	TRBJ2-5	-	-	CASTSRETQYF	TGTGCCAGCACCTCACGGGAGACCCAGTACTTC
TRBV7-9	TRBJ1-4	TRBD1	-	CASSLDTGGNEKLFF	TGTGCCAGCAGCTTAGATACAGGGGGGAACGAAAAACTGTTTTTT
TRBV6-5	TRBJ1-2	-	once	CASSYSREAYGYTF	TGTGCCAGCAGTTACTCGAGGGAGGCCTATGGCTACACCTTC
TRBV7-8	TRBJ2-1	TRBD1	-	CASSILTGVEQFF	TGTGCCAGCAGCATCCTAACAGGGGTTGAGCAGTTCTTC
TRBV5-4	TRBJ1-2	-	-	CASSLDRQIYGYTF	TGTGCCAGCAGCTTGGACAGACAGATCTATGGCTACACCTTC
TRBV5-6	TRBJ1-3	TRBD1	many	CASSPGQVGNTIYF	TGTGCCAGCAGCCCGGGACAGGTGGGAAACACCATATATTTT
TRBV6-5	TRBJ1-1	-	-	CASSISRGAEAFF	TGTGCCAGCAGTATCTCCAGGGGAGCTGAAGCTTTCTTT
TRBV5-4	TRBJ2-5	-	once	CASSRQGGQETQYF	TGTGCCAGCAGCCGACAGGGAGGCCAAGAGACCCAGTACTTC
TRBV10-3	TRBJ1-4	TRBD1	-	CAISESTGGYEKLFF	TGTGCCATCAGTGAGTCGACAGGGGGCTATGAAAAACTGTTTTTT
TRBV5-4	TRBJ2-2	TRBD1	-	CASSLIKGTGNTGELFF	TGTGCCAGCAGCTTAATCAAAGGGACAGGCAACACCGGGGAGCTGTTTTTT
TRBV7-9	TRBJ1-1	-	-	CSSSSFASEAFF	TGTTCCAGCAGCTCATTCGCGTCTGAAGCTTTCTTT
TRBV2	TRBJ2-7	TRBD2	-	CASSEGGRIYEQYF	TGTGCCAGCAGTGAGGGAGGGAGGATCTACGAGCAGTACTTC
TRBV2	TRBJ1-1	-	-	CAPAGGTTEAFF	TGTGCCCCCGCCGGGGGGACCACTGAAGCTTTCTTT
TRBV6-6	TRBJ2-7	-	-	CASSYDSQSYYEQYF	TGTGCCAGCAGTTACGACAGCCAAAGCTACTACGAGCAGTACTTC
TRBV6-5	TRBJ1-6	TRBD1	-	CASSERGLGPLHF	TGTGCCAGCAGCGAGAGGGGGCTTGGACCCCTCCACTTT
TRBV6-1	TRBJ1-1	-	few	CASKRTEDNTEAFF	TGTGCCAGCAAGAGGACAGAGGATAATACTGAAGCTTTCTTT
TRBV6-1	TRBJ2-3	-	once	CASRTSGSYTDTQYF	TGTGCCAGCAGGACCTCCGGGAGTTACACAGATACGCAGTATTTT
TRBV6-5	TRBJ1-1	TRBD1	-	CASSSRGGESVTEAFF	TGTGCCAGCAGTTCCAGAGGGGGCGAGTCGGTCACTGAAGCTTTCTTT
TRBV11-2	TRBJ2-7	-	-	CASSPNILYEQYF	TGTGCCAGCAGCCCGAACATCTTATACGAGCAGTACTTC
TRBV7-9	TRBJ2-3	TRBD1	-	CASSLEGQLTFTDTQYF	TGTGCCAGCAGCTTAGAGGGACAGCTCACATTCACAGATACGCAGTATTTT
TRBV2	TRBJ2-3	TRBD2	-	CASRGPNPNGGGSDTQYF	TGTGCCAGCAGGGGTCCAAATCCTAACGGGGGGGGATCAGATACGCAGTATTTT
TRBV30	TRBJ1-1	TRBD1	-	CAWVPGTGGMSAFF	TGTGCCTGGGTTCCCGGGACAGGGGGGATGTCAGCTTTCTTT
TRBV5-8	TRBJ2-7	TRBD1	few	CASSLGGPYEQYF	TGTGCCAGCAGCTTAGGGGGCCCCTACGAGCAGTACTTC
TRBV10-3	TRBJ1-1	-	-	CAISIPRGEAFF	TGTGCCATCAGTATCCCCAGGGGTGAAGCTTTCTTT
TRBV28	TRBJ2-7	-	few	CASSPPLVGTYEQYF	TGTGCCAGCAGTCCCCCCCTAGTCGGGACCTACGAGCAGTACTTC
TRBV19	TRBJ2-7	-	-	CASSLRTGPYEQYF	TGTGCCAGTAGCCTTCGGACTGGTCCCTACGAGCAGTACTTC
TRBV7-3	TRBJ2-7	-	-	CASSSGVDGSEQYF	TGTGCCAGCAGCTCGGGAGTCGATGGCTCCGAGCAGTACTTC
TRBV11-3	TRBJ2-5	-	-	CASSLEADPQYF	TGTGCCAGCAGCTTAGAGGCAGATCCCCAGTACTTC
TRBV10-3	TRBJ1-2	TRBD1	-	CAITPGQGTNGYTF	TGTGCCATCACACCGGGACAGGGGACAAATGGCTACACCTTC
TRBV20-1	TRBJ2-1	-	-	CSAESRNEQFF	TGCAGTGCTGAGTCGCGCAATGAGCAGTTCTTC
TRBV18	TRBJ2-5	TRBD1	-	CASSPYSPGQGREETQYF	TGTGCCAGCTCACCCTATTCTCCGGGACAGGGGAGAGAAGAGACCCAGTACTTC
TRBV6-6	TRBJ2-7	-	few	CASSALQGYEQYF	TGTGCCAGCAGTGCACTCCAGGGCTACGAGCAGTACTTC
TRBV4-1	TRBJ2-7	TRBD1	few	CASSQEMGQAQGEQYF	TGCGCCAGCAGCCAAGAAATGGGACAGGCCCAGGGTGAGCAGTACTTC
TRBV2	TRBJ2-3	TRBD2	-	CASSGGLSTDTQYF	TGTGCCAGCAGTGGGGGACTAAGCACAGATACGCAGTATTTT
TRBV7-9	TRBJ1-2	-	-	CASRSLGTGGYTF	TGTGCCAGCAGGTCCCTCGGAACAGGGGGCTACACCTTC